This section outlines one T cell receptor (beta chain) sequence together with its context. Its matching antigen is unknown. Time point defined: persistent/refractory GD, antithyroid drugs over 5 years with positive TRAb. The TCR library used RNA extracted from PBMCs. This sample is drawn from a study of regulatory T cells in long-lasting Graves disease. Regarding the study as a whole: Blood alone, not thyroid tissue, was studied. Sharing of public clonotypes was greater in persistent patients (around 2,500) than in new patients (fewer than 1,000).

iRepertoire HTBI primers and Arm-PCR of CDR3 regions built TCR beta libraries. TCRdb itself ran the multiplex PCR reads through MiXCR, one entry per CDR3 protein. The repertoire includes around 400,000 distinct CDR3 sequences, less than 30% of them detected once, and 25% to 35% sits in the top ten. The material was peripheral blood mononuclear cells (PBMCs), obtained when the disease was refractory, from a patient treated with antithyroid drugs. This receptor was obtained from a woman aged 40 to 55 with Graves disease.

The CDR3 sequence: CAWTGSEAFF. The CDR3 DNA follows: TGTGCCTGGACGGGATCGGAAGCTTTCTTT. The chain joins TRBV30 to TRBJ1-1; no definite D call. Trimming shortened V by 4 bases and J by 8 bases, and 8 bases separated the two germline ends. In germline, CDR1 is GTSNPN, CDR2 SVGIG (reference sequence). This CDR3 is built from 10 residues.